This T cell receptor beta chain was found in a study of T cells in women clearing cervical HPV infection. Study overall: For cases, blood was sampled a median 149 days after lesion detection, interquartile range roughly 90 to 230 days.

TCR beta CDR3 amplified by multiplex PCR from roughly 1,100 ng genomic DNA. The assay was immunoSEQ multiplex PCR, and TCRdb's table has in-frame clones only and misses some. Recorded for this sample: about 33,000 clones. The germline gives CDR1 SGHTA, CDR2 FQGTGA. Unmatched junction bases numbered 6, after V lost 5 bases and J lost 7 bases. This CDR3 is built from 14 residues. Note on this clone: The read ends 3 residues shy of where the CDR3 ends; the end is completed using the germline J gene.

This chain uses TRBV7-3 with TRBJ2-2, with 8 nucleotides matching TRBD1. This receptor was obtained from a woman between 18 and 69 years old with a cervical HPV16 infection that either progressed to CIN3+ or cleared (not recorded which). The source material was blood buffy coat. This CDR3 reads CASSAGQADGELFF. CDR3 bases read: TGTGCCAGCAGCGCGGGACAGGCTGACGGGGAG.